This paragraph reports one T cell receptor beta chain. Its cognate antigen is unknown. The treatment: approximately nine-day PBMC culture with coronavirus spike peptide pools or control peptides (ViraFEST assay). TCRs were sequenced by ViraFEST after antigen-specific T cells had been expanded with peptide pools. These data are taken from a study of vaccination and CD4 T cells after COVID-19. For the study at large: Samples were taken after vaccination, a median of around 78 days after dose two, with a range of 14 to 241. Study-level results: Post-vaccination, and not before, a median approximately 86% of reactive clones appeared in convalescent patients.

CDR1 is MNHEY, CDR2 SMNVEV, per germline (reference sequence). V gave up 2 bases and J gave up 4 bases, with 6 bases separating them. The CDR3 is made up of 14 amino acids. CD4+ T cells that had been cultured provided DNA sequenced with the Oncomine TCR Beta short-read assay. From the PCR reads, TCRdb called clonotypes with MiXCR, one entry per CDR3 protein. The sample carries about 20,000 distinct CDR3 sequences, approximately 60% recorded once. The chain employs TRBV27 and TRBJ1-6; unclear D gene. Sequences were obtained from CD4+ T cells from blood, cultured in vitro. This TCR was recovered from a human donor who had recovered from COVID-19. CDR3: CASSLGQYNSPLHF. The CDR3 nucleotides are TGTGCCAGCAGTTTAGGGCAGTATAATTCACCCCTCCACTTT.